The 19 T cell receptor beta chains listed next were all sequenced from one sample in a study of blood T cells in healthy people across ages. The second PCR ran about 6 to 11 cycles with a sample-barcoded 5' primer and J-beta primers. TCRdb reanalysed the 5' RACE reads using MiXCR and keeps one entry per CDR3 protein. The sample comprises some 700,000 distinct CDR3 sequences, more than 40% of which are singletons, and less than 25% rests with the top ten. Sample: blood. The receptors were gathered from a woman aged 60 to 75 in good health.

Only a few counts were recorded for this clonotype. The CDR3 region is CSADKVRDAYEQYF. As DNA, the CDR3 is TGCAGTGCCGACAAAGTCCGGGACGCCTACGAGCAGTACTTC. The chain combines TRBV20-1 with TRBJ2-7; the D gene could be TRBD1 or TRBD2 (5 bases each). Looked up from germline, CDR1 is DFQATT and CDR2 is SNEGSKA (reference sequence). The CDR3 sequence is 14 residues long. V dropped 6 bases and J dropped 2 bases, with 17 bases sitting between them.

Only a few counts were recorded for this clonotype. The chain uses TRBV6-1 and TRBJ1-2, with 7 bases lining up with TRBD1. This CDR3 spans 15 amino acids. After removal of 1 base from V and 0 bases from J, the junction contained 2 bases not matched to a gene. The V gene's germline CDR1 is MNHNS and CDR2 SASEGT. CDR3 amino acids: CASSEGGQTNYGYTF. The CDR3 DNA reads as TGTGCCAGCAGTGAAGGGGGACAGACTAACTATGGCTACACCTTC.

This clonotype was detected only a few times. This chain links TRBV29-1 with TRBJ2-5, with D perhaps matching TRBD2 (6 bases). Germline V gives CDR1 SQVTM, CDR2 ANQGSEA. This CDR3 has 16 residues. V was shortened by 1 base and J by 2 bases, with 17 bases between the two germline ends. The CDR3 reads CSVEGIERVGQETQYF. CDR3 DNA: TGCAGCGTTGAAGGGATCGAGCGGGTGGGACAAGAGACCCAGTACTTC.

The chain couples TRBV12-3 or TRBV12-4 to TRBJ2-2; D call uncertain. Trimming shortened V by 6 bases and J by 8 bases, and 13 bases separated the two germline ends. This CDR3 spans 13 amino acids. CDR3 amino acids: CASRGTELGELFF. The DNA of the CDR3 is TGTGCCAGCAGGGGAACGGAACTAGGGGAGCTGTTTTTT.

V is TRBV20-1 and J is TRBJ1-5, with a weak D call TRBD1 (6 bases). CDR3 length equals 15 residues. V was pared by 0 bases and J by 4 bases, with 13 bases between. Germline values: CDR1 DFQATT, CDR2 SNEGSKA (reference sequence). CDR3 protein: CSARDPNRDNQPQHF. CDR3 sequence (DNA): TGCAGTGCTAGAGACCCGAACAGGGATAATCAGCCCCAGCATTTT.

Comments on this clonotype: This may stem from a read error, because a much larger clone lies one nucleotide away. The chain couples TRBV12-3 or TRBV12-4 to TRBJ2-7; D call uncertain. With 1 base removed from V and 7 bases from J, the gap between germline ends came to 11 bases. The CDR3 consists of 13 residues. CDR3 region: CASSLERFNEQYF. Here the CDR3 DNA reads TGTGCCAGCAGTTTAGAAAGGTTTAATGAGCAGTACTTC.

The chain combines TRBV6-5 with TRBJ1-6; D is possibly TRBD1 (6 bases). This CDR3 spans 15 amino acids. CDR1 and CDR2 from the germline V gene are MNHEY and SVGAGI. V lost 0 bases and J lost 9, with 12 bases in between. The CDR3 region has the DNA TGTGCCAGCAGTTACTCCGGGACAAGGGGTTCACCCCTCCACTTT. The encoded protein is CASSYSGTRGSPLHF.

J is TRBJ2-2 and V is TRBV7-3, with TRBD1 matching over 7 bases. Germline CDR1 and CDR2: SGHTA and FQGTGA. The CDR3 contains 16 residues. V gave up 4 bases and J gave up 4 bases; unmatched junction bases: 9. The CDR3 bases are TGTGCCAGCAGCTCTACGGACAGGTTCATCACCGGGGAGCTGTTTTTT. This codes for CASSSTDRFITGELFF. The variable domain in full, completed from reference TRBV7-3 and TRBJ2-2, reads GAGVSQTPSNKVTEKGKYVELRCDPISGHTALYWYRQSLGQGPEFLIYFQGTGAADDSGLPNDRFFAVRPEGSVSTLKIQRTERGDSAVYLCASSSTDRFITGELFFGEGSRLTVL.

The genes are TRBV6-2 or TRBV6-3 and TRBJ2-5; D unresolved. The DNA end is more similar to TRBJ2-7, so the J call may be wrong. The germline V gene encodes CDR1 MNHEY and CDR2 SVGEGT. This CDR3 has 15 residues. This CDR3 is CASSYPLTDINEQYF. The CDR3 DNA follows: TGTGCCAGCAGTTACCCTCTTACAGATATCAACGAGCAGTACTTC.

The chain links TRBV7-2 to TRBJ1-5, with no clear D. The CDR3 contains 16 residues. With 2 bases removed from V and 2 bases from J, the gap between germline ends came to 13 bases. Germline assignment: CDR1 SGHTA and CDR2 FQGNSA. CDR3 amino acids: CASSLQGSGGNQPQHF. In nucleotides, the CDR3 is TGTGCCAGCAGCTTACAAGGAAGTGGTGGCAATCAGCCCCAGCATTTT.

V gene TRBV3-1 combines with J gene TRBJ2-1; 10 bases fit TRBD2. Germline V gene data show CDR1 as LGHDT and CDR2 as YNNKEL (reference sequence). This CDR3 has 14 residues. V lost 5 bases and J lost 8; bases outside the gene matches: 6. The CDR3 region has the DNA TGTGCCAGCAGCTACACTAGCGGGGTTTATGAGCAGTTCTTC. It codes for CASSYTSGVYEQFF.

This chain links TRBV7-9 with TRBJ2-4; 7 positions agree with TRBD1. The J call could be wrong; TRBJ2-7 is a better fit for the DNA end. Germline CDR1 reads SEHNR; CDR2 reads FQNEAQ (reference sequence). The CDR3 covers 15 residues. Here the CDR3 reads CASSSPTGSLYEQYF. The CDR3 DNA reads TGTGCCAGCAGCTCCCCGACAGGGAGCCTCTACGAGCAGTACTTC.

To note about this clonotype: With a much larger clone just one base away, this may be a read error. The chain carries TRBV20-1 and TRBJ2-1; the match to TRBD2 covers 12 bases. There are 14 residues in the CDR3. The ends lost 3 bases at V and 11 bases at J; junction bases unmatched: 8. Germline lookup yields CDR1 DFQATT and CDR2 SNEGSKA (reference sequence). CDR3 loop: CSARILAGGSKQFF. DNA of the CDR3: TGCAGTGCTAGGATCCTAGCGGGAGGGAGTAAGCAGTTCTTC.

A few counts support this clonotype. The rearrangement uses TRBV7-9 and TRBJ2-7, with D perhaps matching TRBD1 (6 bases). This CDR3 spans 16 amino acids. V shed 0 bases and J shed 2 bases, with 14 bases lying between them. Germline CDR1 reads SEHNR; CDR2 reads FQNEAQ (reference sequence). The CDR3 loop is CASSLARWDTAYEQYF. CDR3 nucleotide sequence: TGTGCCAGCAGCTTAGCTAGGTGGGACACAGCCTACGAGCAGTACTTC.

This clonotype has a count of ten or more. The V gene is TRBV24-1, the J gene TRBJ1-1; a possible D gene is TRBD1 (5 bases). This CDR3 region has 16 residues. The V gene lost 2 bases and the J gene lost 1 base, with 13 bases spanning the gap. Looked up from germline, CDR1 is KGHDR and CDR2 is SFDVKD. CDR3 region: CATSDSGAGSNTEAFF. The CDR3 bases are TGTGCCACCAGTGATTCCGGTGCAGGGTCGAACACTGAAGCTTTCTTT.

This chain connects TRBV6-5 to TRBJ1-5; D unresolved. Germline assignment: CDR1 MNHEY and CDR2 SVGAGI. The CDR3 runs 12 residues. V was pared by 6 bases and J by 3 bases, with 6 bases between. CDR3 in DNA: TGTGCCAGCAGCAACCTCAATCAGCCCCAGCATTTT. This gives the protein CASSNLNQPQHF.

V is TRBV12-3 or TRBV12-4 and J is TRBJ1-2, with D perhaps matching TRBD1 (6 bases). V was shortened by 3 bases and J by 7 bases, with 9 bases between the two germline ends. The CDR3 is 12 residues long. The CDR3 nucleotides read TGTGCCAGCAGTTTTACAGGGATTGGCTACACCTTC. Translating gives CASSFTGIGYTF.

The chain is built from TRBV7-2 and TRBJ2-7; 7 bases align to TRBD1. After removal of 2 bases from V and 6 bases from J, the junction contained 1 base not matched to a gene. The germline CDR1 and CDR2 sequences are SGHTA and FQGNSA. The CDR3 contains 12 residues. The CDR3 protein is CASSLTGAEQYF. The CDR3, as DNA: TGTGCCAGCAGCTTAACAGGGGCCGAGCAGTACTTC.

The J gene is TRBJ1-6, the V gene TRBV27; 11 nucleotides match TRBD1. J lost 10 bases, V lost 5 bases, and 7 bases had no gene match. The CDR3 is made up of 15 amino acids. Germline CDR1 is MNHEY and CDR2 is SMNVEV (reference sequence). The CDR3 region is CASSATGTGGSPLHF. CDR3 DNA sequence: TGTGCCAGCAGTGCAACCGGGACAGGGGGATCACCCCTCCACTTT.